This paragraph covers one T cell receptor beta chain sequence. The data originate from a study of T cell repertoires in cytomegalovirus infection. In TCRdb, the reads were re-called with MiXCR into one record per CDR3 protein. The repertoire consists of a few hundred thousand distinct CDR3 sequences, with approximately 15% occurring once and the leading ten covering roughly 8.9%. Sequenced: PBMCs. The clonotype comes from a human donor in good health (CMV status not recorded). Some clones in this sample may be carry-over from other donors' samples.

CDR3 coding DNA: TGTGCCAGCAGTCCGGACAGGGACGGCGGCTACACCTTC. This codes for CASSPDRDGGYTF. The chain is built from TRBV12-3 or TRBV12-4 and TRBJ1-2, with TRBD1 matching over 8 bases. The CDR3 is 13 residues long. J lost 8 bases, V lost 5 bases, and 7 bases had no gene match.